The 12 T cell receptor beta chains reported below all come from one sample, sequenced in a study of T cell clonality in common variable immunodeficiency. For these TCRs, the target antigens are not known. General study results and limits: Fewer deletions and N-nucleotide insertions were reportedly seen in common variable immunodeficiency TCR beta sequences.

Sequencing used immunoSEQ multiplex PCR; TCRdb keeps in-frame clones, though not all of them. There are about 28,000 clones in the sample, none observed a single time. The source material was peripheral blood mononuclear cells. The receptors derive from a human donor with common variable immunodeficiency.

In this sample, this clone turned up a few times. Read data end 3 residues before the CDR3 end; the end is taken from the germline J gene. The chain links TRBV7-9 to TRBJ1-3; D uncertain. The CDR3 totals 13 residues. Germline values: CDR1 SEHNR, CDR2 FQNEAQ (reference sequence). The sequenced part of the CDR3 DNA is TGTGCCAGCAGCTTAGGTTCGGGTCGGACC. Translated: CASSLGSGRT. The whole CDR3 sequence reads CASSLGSGRTIYF.

This clone has a count of ten or more. The sequenced fragment ends 3 residues before the CDR3 boundary, so the rest is inferred from the germline J gene. J is TRBJ2-3 and V is TRBV19; 13 bases are shared with TRBD2. Germline loops: CDR1 LNHDA, CDR2 SQIVND (reference sequence). V shed 5 bases and J 1 base; nucleotides not matched to a gene: 15. The CDR3 sequence is 20 residues long. The sequenced CDR3 bases are TGTGCCAGTAGTTTAAGGACTAGCGGGAGAGGAAGTTACGGCACAGATACG. Translation: CASSLRTSGRGSYGTDT. From start to end, the CDR3 is CASSLRTSGRGSYGTDTQYF.

This clone was detected only a few times. Sequencing ends 3 residues short of the CDR3 end; the germline J gene provides the rest. V gene TRBV19 combines with J gene TRBJ1-5; tentatively, D is TRBD1 (6 bases). CDR1 is LNHDA and CDR2 is SQIVND in the germline V gene (reference sequence). The V and J ends lost 9 bases and 2 bases respectively, with 14 bases between them. The CDR3 is 14 amino acids. CDR3 protein: CASTYRTGNQPQHF. The sequenced CDR3 bases are TGTGCCAGCACCTACCGGACAGGCAATCAGCCC. The whole variable domain, remainder taken from reference TRBV19 and TRBJ1-5, is DGGITQSPKYLFRKEGQNVTLSCEQNLNHDAMYWYRQDPGQGLRLIYYSQIVNDFQKGDIAEGYSVSREKKESFPLTVTSAQKNPTAFYLCASTYRTGNQPQHFGDGTRLSIL.

This clone was observed a few times. The read halts 3 residues ahead of the CDR3 end, with the missing end drawn from the germline J gene. This rearrangement joins TRBV19 to TRBJ2-7; D may be TRBD1 (5 bases). This CDR3 region has 14 residues. CDR1 and CDR2 (germline): LNHDA, SQIVND (reference sequence). Trimming took 7 bases from V and 3 from J, leaving 16 bases between them. The CDR3 is CASKEWGSDYEQYF. Partial CDR3 DNA: TGTGCCAGTAAGGAATGGGGCAGCGACTACGAG.

This clone was found many times. The read terminates 3 residues ahead of where the CDR3 ends, so the germline J gene completes it. V gene TRBV19 combines with J gene TRBJ2-1; D not certain. V shed 1 base and J shed 0 bases, with 10 bases lying between them. There are 16 residues in the CDR3. Germline values: CDR1 LNHDA, CDR2 SQIVND (reference sequence). Incomplete CDR3 DNA: TGTGCCAGTAGTATAGTAGGCAGGAGCTCCTACAATGAG. It encodes CASSIVGRSSYNE. The entire CDR3 sequence reads CASSIVGRSSYNEQFF.

This clone was observed at least ten times. Read sequence stops 3 residues before the CDR3 end, and the germline J gene provides the missing end. The genes are TRBV30 and TRBJ1-2, with a tentative D call TRBD1 (6 bases). The V gene lost 3 bases and the J gene lost 5 bases, with 16 bases spanning the gap. This CDR3 is 14 amino acids long. CDR1 is GTSNPN, CDR2 SVGIG, per germline (reference sequence). CDR3 region: CAWSSTGAPYGYTF. The sequenced part of the CDR3 DNA is TGTGCCTGGAGCTCGACAGGCGCCCCTTATGGC.

This clone was observed a handful of times. The sequence runs out 3 residues before the end of the CDR3; the remainder is reconstructed from the germline J gene. This chain joins TRBV5-1 and TRBJ2-7; no clear D. This CDR3 comprises 15 residues. The germline V and J ends were trimmed by 4 bases and 1 base, with 15 bases remaining between them. Germline lookup yields CDR1 SGHRS and CDR2 YFSETQ. The CDR3 protein is CASSHRSDLSYEQYF. Partial CDR3 DNA: TGCGCCAGCAGCCACCGCAGCGACTTATCCTACGAG.

In this sample, this clone turned up many times. The DNA ends 3 residues before the CDR3 does, and the rest of the CDR3 is filled in from the germline J gene. The chain links TRBV10-3 to TRBJ2-5; D may be TRBD2 (5 bases). Germline V gene data show CDR1 as ENHRY and CDR2 as SYGVKD. The CDR3 runs 13 residues. The V end lost 4 bases, the J end lost 1 base, and 7 bases lay between the germline ends. CDR3 bases read: TGTGCCATCAGTGTTGGACTCCAAGAGACC. Its translation: CAISVGLQET. The entire CDR3 reads CAISVGLQETQYF.

This clone came up many times. The read stops 3 residues short of the end of the CDR3; the missing end is completed from the germline J gene. This rearrangement joins TRBV20-1 to TRBJ1-2; the match to TRBD1 covers 7 bases. CDR3 length equals 13 residues. With V trimmed by 1 base and J by 3 bases, 2 bases remained unmatched. Germline-derived CDR1 and CDR2 are DFQATT and SNEGSKA (reference sequence). The sequenced part of the CDR3 DNA is TGCAGTGCTAGAGGACAGGGCCACTATGGC. Its protein product is CSARGQGHYG. The whole CDR3 is CSARGQGHYGYTF.

With regard to this clone: The read gets to within 3 residues of the CDR3 end, and the germline J gene fills in the rest. V gene TRBV2 combines with J gene TRBJ2-1, with TRBD2 identical over 11 bases. This CDR3 spans 19 amino acids. Germline loops: CDR1 SNHLY, CDR2 FYNNEI. The trim removed 6 bases at V and 0 bases at J, leaving 13 bases unmatched. The CDR3 loop reads CASRGPRASGRSSYNEQFF. The CDR3 DNA, read in part, is TGTGCCAGCAGGGGGCCGAGAGCTAGCGGGAGGAGCTCCTACAATGAG.

This clone appeared many times. The CDR3 end is not reached by the read, which stops 3 residues before it; the germline J gene fills it in. V is TRBV5-1 and J is TRBJ1-4, with D perhaps TRBD1 (5 bases). The CDR3 extends over 15 amino acids. V lost 0 bases, J lost 6 bases, and 12 bases lay in between. Germline V lookup: CDR1 SGHRS, CDR2 YFSETQ. Partial CDR3 DNA: TGCGCCAGCAGCTTGGTAGGGGAGTGGGATGAAAAA. Its protein is CASSLVGEWDEK. The CDR3 as a whole reads CASSLVGEWDEKLFF.

In this sample, this clone turned up many times. The read falls 3 residues short of the CDR3 end, and the missing part is taken from the germline J gene. The chain joins TRBV19 to TRBJ2-5; 10 bases are shared with TRBD2. CDR1 and CDR2 from the germline V gene are LNHDA and SQIVND (reference sequence). The CDR3 spans 13 residues. V shed 6 bases, J shed 5 bases, and the junction held 3 bases outside the gene matches. The CDR3 region is CASSLAGAETQYF. The sequenced CDR3 bases are TGTGCCAGTAGCCTAGCGGGAGCCGAGACC.